One and the same sample provided the 18 T cell receptor beta chains below, sequenced in a study of vaccination effects on CD4 cells after COVID-19. Within the ViraFEST assay, antigen-specific CD4+ T cells underwent expansion with viral peptide pools prior to sequencing. Culture lasted 10 days before CD4+ T cell isolation. No vaccinee had earlier SARS-CoV-2 infection, and nucleocapsid antibodies were negative. These receptors' antigens are unknown. The repertoire was sequenced with immunoSEQ multiplex PCR; TCRdb's copy has only in-frame clones and lacks some. The sample includes 70,000 to 75,000 clones, roughly 70% of them seen just once. This sample comprised CD4+ T cells from PBMCs cultured with HCoV-OC43 spike peptides, obtained before COVID-19 vaccination. Subset specified: HCoV-OC43 spike overlapping peptide pool stimulation. These receptors were obtained from a human donor who received a COVID-19 vaccine.

V and J are TRBV3-1 (or the pseudogene TRBV3-2) and TRBJ2-7, with TRBD1 matching 7 bases. Looked up from germline, CDR1 is LGHDT and CDR2 is YNNKEL (reference sequence). The CDR3 consists of 16 residues. V dropped 3 bases and J dropped 2; count of bases not matched to a gene: 10. CDR3 sequence: CASSHLDRIPPYEQYV. The CDR3 DNA reads as TGTGCCAGCAGCCACCTGGACAGGATCCCCCCCTACGAGCAGTACGTC.

The V call is TRBV11-2, the J call TRBJ1-1; TRBD1 agrees at 8 bases. With V trimmed by 4 bases and J by 11 bases, 12 bases remained unmatched. CDR3 length: 14 residues. Germline V lookup: CDR1 SGHAT, CDR2 FQNNGV. This CDR3 reads CASSSTGDKSGAFF. The CDR3 coding sequence is TGTGCCAGCAGCTCGACAGGGGATAAGAGTGGGGCTTTCTTT.

The genes are TRBV19 and TRBJ2-7; 11 nucleotides match TRBD1. Germline assignment: CDR1 LNHDA and CDR2 SQIVND (reference sequence). The CDR3 length is 17 residues. The junction had 10 bases not matched to a gene; V was cut back by 5 bases and J by 1 base. The CDR3 DNA reads TGTGCCAGTAGTTTGAAAAGGGACAGGGGGTTGTCCTACGAGCAGTACGTC. This gives the protein CASSLKRDRGLSYEQYV.

V and J are TRBV7-9 and TRBJ2-3; 11 bases agree with TRBD2. This CDR3 is built from 15 residues. Germline lookup yields CDR1 SEHNR and CDR2 FQNEAQ (reference sequence). V was pared by 4 bases and J by 7 bases, with 7 bases of the junction left unmatched. The CDR3 protein is CASSSSSGGSYTQYF. The CDR3 DNA reads as TGTGCCAGCAGCTCTTCTAGCGGGGGGTCCTATACGCAGTATTTT.

This rearrangement joins TRBV18 to TRBJ2-5; D not resolved. CDR3 size: 15 residues. Trimming took off 2 bases at V and 3 bases at J, with 13 bases between the two ends. The V gene's germline CDR1 is KGHSH and CDR2 LQKENI. The CDR3 is CASSPSMQQKETQYF. The CDR3, as DNA: TGTGCCAGCTCACCAAGTATGCAGCAAAAAGAGACCCAGTACTTC.

This rearrangement joins TRBV28 to TRBJ1-6; D ambiguous. CDR1 and CDR2 from the germline V gene are MDHEN and SYDVKM. V lost 7 bases and J lost 5, with 6 bases in between. The CDR3 is 12 amino acids. In DNA form, the CDR3 reads TGTGCCAGCACCGGAGATAATTCACCCCTCCACTTT. Amino acid sequence: CASTGDNSPLHF.

This clone came up a few times. This chain uses TRBV5-1 with TRBJ2-2; D is possibly TRBD1 or TRBD2 (6 bases each). V was shortened by 1 base and J by 4 bases, with 14 bases between the two germline ends. The CDR3 loop spans 16 amino acids. Per germline, CDR1 SGHRS and CDR2 YFSETQ. CDR3 sequence: CASSLFTGGATGELFF. CDR3 coding DNA: TGCGCCAGCAGCTTGTTTACCGGGGGCGCCACCGGGGAGCTGTTTTTT.

This clone occurred once. This chain joins TRBV18 and TRBJ1-3, with D maybe TRBD1 (6 bases). The V gene lost 4 bases and the J gene lost 1 base, with 11 bases spanning the gap. This CDR3 has 15 residues. Looked up from germline, CDR1 is KGHSH and CDR2 is LQKENI. The chain's CDR3 is CASSQSQGSGNTIYF. The CDR3 DNA reads as TGTGCCAGCTCACAGTCTCAGGGGTCTGGAAACACCATATATTTT.

J is TRBJ2-5 and V is TRBV6-5, with 12 bases aligning to TRBD2. CDR3 length: 16 residues. Germline V gives CDR1 MNHEY, CDR2 SVGAGI. Losses at the gene ends were 1 base for V and 5 bases for J; bases not matched to a gene: 5. This CDR3 reads CASSYLLAGGRETQYF. Here the CDR3 DNA reads TGTGCCAGCAGTTACTTACTAGCGGGGGGTCGGGAGACCCAGTACTTC.

The chain has TRBV29-1 and TRBJ2-2; maybe TRBD1 (5 bases). Trimming shortened V by 4 bases and J by 6 bases, and 9 bases separated the two germline ends. The CDR3 has 12 residues. Germline V CDR1 and CDR2: SQVTM, ANQGSEA. CDR3 coding DNA: TGCAGCGTTGCTCCAGGGCCCGGGGAGCTGTTTTTT. Translated, it gives CSVAPGPGELFF.

This chain uses TRBV2 with TRBJ1-5; a possible D gene is TRBD1 (6 bases). The CDR3 spans 14 residues. Germline V gene lookup returns CDR1 SNHLY and CDR2 FYNNEI. Trimming took off 2 bases at V and 4 bases at J, with 9 bases between the two ends. In DNA form, the CDR3 reads TGTGCCAGCAGTGAAATAGGGGGTAATCAGCCCCAGCATTTT. Its translation: CASSEIGGNQPQHF.

This clone has only a few counts. The rearrangement joins TRBV19 to TRBJ1-5; 7 bases fit TRBD1. The CDR3 consists of 15 residues. CDR1 is LNHDA, CDR2 SQIVND, per germline (reference sequence). Germline trimming cut 3 bases from V and 4 bases from J; bases unmatched to any gene: 6. The DNA of the CDR3 is TGTGCCAGTAGTATCCCAGGGGGGGCGAATCAGCCCCAGCATTTT. Translating gives CASSIPGGANQPQHF.

V gene TRBV7-3 combines with J gene TRBJ2-1, with TRBD2 matching 9 bases. V was clipped by 5 bases and J by 0 bases; unmatched bases: 5. CDR1 SGHTA and CDR2 FQGTGA come from the germline V gene. The CDR3 has 16 residues. CDR3 sequence reads: CASSVTSGVSYNEQFF. CDR3 sequence (DNA): TGTGCCAGCAGCGTGACTAGCGGTGTCTCCTACAATGAGCAGTTCTTC.

This clone was seen only a few times. The chain has TRBV18 and TRBJ1-2; unclear D gene. The length of the CDR3 is 15 residues. Germline values: CDR1 KGHSH, CDR2 LQKENI. V was shortened by 6 bases and J by 0 bases, with 14 bases between the two germline ends. CDR3 in DNA: TGTGCCAGCTCCCCGGTAGAATTGGCTAACTATGGCTACACCTTC. Encoded protein: CASSPVELANYGYTF.

The J gene is TRBJ2-5, the V gene TRBV18; 15 nucleotides agree with TRBD2. CDR3 length: 17 amino acids. The V gene end was trimmed by 0 bases and the J gene end by 2 bases; junction bases not matched to a gene: 1. The germline gives CDR1 KGHSH, CDR2 LQKENI. The CDR3 DNA reads as TGTGCCAGCTCACCACCGGGACTAGCGGGGGGTCAAGAGACCCAGTACTTC. It encodes CASSPPGLAGGQETQYF.

This chain connects TRBV30 to TRBJ2-7; maybe TRBD1 (5 bases). There are 12 residues in the CDR3. Germline V lookup: CDR1 GTSNPN, CDR2 SVGIG (reference sequence). Trimming pared 6 bases from V and 3 bases from J, leaving 12 bases between. CDR3 bases: TGTGCCTGTATGACAGAGAGCTACGAGCAGTACGTC. It translates to CACMTESYEQYV.

CDR3 loop: CASSRRDRKAFF. Written as DNA, the CDR3 is TGTGCCAGCAGCAGAAGGGACCGAAAAGCTTTCTTT. The gene calls are TRBV21-1 and TRBJ1-1. TRBV21-1 is reported as a pseudogene. The CDR3 extends over 12 amino acids.

The CDR3: CARRQGARPYEQYV. The CDR3 nucleotides read TGTGCCAGAAGACAGGGGGCTAGACCCTACGAGCAGTACGTC. This sequence joins TRBV21-1 and TRBJ2-7; the table's D call, TRBD1, was not checked against the DNA. TRBV21-1 is a pseudogene segment. This CDR3 has 14 amino acids.